This T cell receptor beta chain was sequenced for a study of cytomegalovirus exposure and HLA in healthy donors. Points from the study as a whole: In a later analysis, at a false discovery rate of 0.05, about 17,000 TCR beta sequences matched HLA alleles. Trimming of TCR beta V- and J-genes showed a link, identified in a later analysis, to a missense DCLRE1C variant. DRB1 showed the most TCR associations and HLA-C the fewest in a later analysis, as rates varied by HLA locus.

Regarding this clone: Its antigen is undetermined.

The germline V gene encodes CDR1 SGHTA and CDR2 FQGNSA. V was clipped by 1 base and J by 2 bases; unmatched bases: 7. There are 18 residues in the CDR3. This PCR relied on a set of 60 Vbeta primers and 13 Jbeta primers. This table comes from immunoSEQ multiplex PCR, and its TCRdb copy is limited to in-frame clones, with some not included. Among about 130,000 clones listed, around 80% were seen once. The origin of this receptor is a woman in her forties in good health and CMV-seronegative. Sequencing used PBMCs. The chain carries TRBV7-2 and TRBJ2-3, with TRBD2 matching over 12 bases. The CDR3 region has the DNA TGTGCCAGCAGCTTAGACCCTAGCGGGGGGGGTTTCACAGATACGCAGTATTTT. The encoded protein is CASSLDPSGGGFTDTQYF.